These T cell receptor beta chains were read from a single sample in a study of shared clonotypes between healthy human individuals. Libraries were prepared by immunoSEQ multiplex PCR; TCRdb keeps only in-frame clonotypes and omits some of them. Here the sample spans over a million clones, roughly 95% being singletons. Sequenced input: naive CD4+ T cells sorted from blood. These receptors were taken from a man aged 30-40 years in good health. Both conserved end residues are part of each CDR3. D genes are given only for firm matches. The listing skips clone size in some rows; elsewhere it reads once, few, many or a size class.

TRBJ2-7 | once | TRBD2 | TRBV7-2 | TGTGCCAGCAGCGCAGGACTAGCGGGAGGGCCGGTGAGCTCCTACGAGCAGTACTTC | CASSAGLAGGPVSSYEQYF
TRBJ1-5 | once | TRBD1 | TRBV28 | TGTGCCAGCAGCCCTGAACAGGGGGTGGGCAATCAGCCCCAGCATTTT | CASSPEQGVGNQPQHF
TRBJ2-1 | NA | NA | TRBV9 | TGTGCCAGCAGCGTAGCTGCTAGACACAATGAGCAGTTCTTC | CASSVAARHNEQFF
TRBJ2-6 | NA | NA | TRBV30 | TGTGCCTGGACCCCGGGGAGTCCCTCTGGGGCCAACGTCCTGACTTTC | CAWTPGSPSGANVLTF
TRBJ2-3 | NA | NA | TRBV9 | TGTGCCAGCAGCGTAGCGGGAGCAACCATTGGCACAGATACGCAGTATTTT | CASSVAGATIGTDTQYF
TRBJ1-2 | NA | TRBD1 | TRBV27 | TGTGCCAGCAGTCCTCGACAGGGGTTGAGCTACACCTTC | CASSPRQGLSYTF
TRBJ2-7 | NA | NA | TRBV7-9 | TGTGCCAGCAGCCCTCGCAACGAGCAGTACTTC | CASSPRNEQYF
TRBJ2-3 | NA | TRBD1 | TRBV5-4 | TGTGCCAGCAGCTTGGCGTCAGGGGGCGCAGATACGCAGTATTTT | CASSLASGGADTQYF
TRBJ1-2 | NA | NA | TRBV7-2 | TGTGCCAGCAGCTTAGTTCCAGGATCTAACTATGGCTACACCTTC | CASSLVPGSNYGYTF
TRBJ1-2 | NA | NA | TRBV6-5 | TGTGCCAGCAGTTACTCAAAAAGTTGGCAGGGTTATGGCTACACCTTC | CASSYSKSWQGYGYTF
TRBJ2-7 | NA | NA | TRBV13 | TGTGCCAGCAGCAACCCCTTGGACCCGGCTAATGAGCAGTACTTC | CASSNPLDPANEQYF
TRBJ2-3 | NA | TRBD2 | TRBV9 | TGTGCCAGCAGCGTAGCGCGGGAGGGCCGGGGCACAGATACGCAGTATTTT | CASSVAREGRGTDTQYF
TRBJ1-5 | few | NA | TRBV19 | TGTGCCAGCAGGTCTAGCAATCAGCCCCAGCATTTT | CASRSSNQPQHF
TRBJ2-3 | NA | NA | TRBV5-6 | TGTGCCAGCAGCCTCTACTGGGGGACGCAGTATTTT | CASSLYWGTQYF
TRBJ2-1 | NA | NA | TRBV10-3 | TGTGCCGCATCAGGGGAGAGCTCCTACAATGAGCAGTTCTTC | CAASGESSYNEQFF
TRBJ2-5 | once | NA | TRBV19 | TGTGCCAGTAGTACCGTCCCGCAAGAGACCCAGTACTTC | CASSTVPQETQYF
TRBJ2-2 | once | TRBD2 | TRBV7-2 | TGTGCCAGCAGCTTACAAAACCCGGGACTAGCCTTTACCGGGGAGCTGTTTTTT | CASSLQNPGLAFTGELFF
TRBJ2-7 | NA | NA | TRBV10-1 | TGCGCCAGCAGTGAGTCTGGTGGCAGGGGAAACCTCTACGAGCAGTACTTC | CASSESGGRGNLYEQYF
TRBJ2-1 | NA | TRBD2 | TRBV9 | TGTGCCAGCAGCGTGTCGCCCAGATTTGCGGGAGGAAGCTCCTACAATGAGCAGTTCTTC | CASSVSPRFAGGSSYNEQFF
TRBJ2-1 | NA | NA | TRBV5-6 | TGTGCCAGCAGCTTTCCGGCGGGGCATGAGCAGTTCTTC | CASSFPAGHEQFF